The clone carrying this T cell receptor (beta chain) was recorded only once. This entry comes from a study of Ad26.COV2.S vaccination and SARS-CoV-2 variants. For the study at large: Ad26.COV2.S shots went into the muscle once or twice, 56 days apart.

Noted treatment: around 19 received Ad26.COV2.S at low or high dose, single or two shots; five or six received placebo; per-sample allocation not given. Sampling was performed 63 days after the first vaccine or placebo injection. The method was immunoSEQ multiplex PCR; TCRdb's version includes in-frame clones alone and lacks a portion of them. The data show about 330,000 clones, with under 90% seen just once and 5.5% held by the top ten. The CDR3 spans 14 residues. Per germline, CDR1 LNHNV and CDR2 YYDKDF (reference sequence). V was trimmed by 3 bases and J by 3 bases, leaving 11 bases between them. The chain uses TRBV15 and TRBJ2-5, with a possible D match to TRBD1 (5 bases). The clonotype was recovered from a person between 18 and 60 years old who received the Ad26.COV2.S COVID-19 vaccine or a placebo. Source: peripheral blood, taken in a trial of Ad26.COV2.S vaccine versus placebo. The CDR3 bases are TGTGCCACCAGCAGGGACCGACAGAAAGAGACCCAGTACTTC. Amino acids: CATSRDRQKETQYF.